Following are 2 T cell receptor beta chains from one sample sequenced in a study of preoperative IRX-2 immunotherapy in early breast cancer. The treatment was: preoperative locoregional IRX-2 cytokine immunotherapy. Clones were sequenced by immunoSEQ multiplex PCR, and TCRdb holds only the in-frame ones, with some missing. Here the sample spans fewer than 40,000 clones, roughly 86% being singletons. The sample consisted of tumor tissue, taken after IRX-2 immunotherapy. The receptors here all came from a human donor with breast cancer.

This clone was detected only a few times. J is TRBJ1-2 and V is TRBV5-1; TRBD1 aligns across 9 bases. In germline, CDR1 is SGHRS, CDR2 YFSETQ. CDR3 size: 14 residues. The V and J ends lost 3 bases and 4 bases, in that order; junction bases with no gene match: 4. This CDR3 reads CASSSGQGAYGYTF. The CDR3 DNA sequence: TGCGCCAGCAGCTCGGGACAGGGAGCCTATGGCTACACCTTC.

The J gene is TRBJ2-2, the V gene TRBV19, with 7 bases aligning to TRBD2. CDR3 length: 15 residues. Germline loops: CDR1 LNHDA, CDR2 SQIVND (reference sequence). With V trimmed by 5 bases and J by 1 base, 4 bases remained unmatched. As DNA, the CDR3 is TGTGCCAGTAGTGCAGCGGGGATGAACACCGGGGAGCTGTTTTTT. Amino acid sequence: CASSAAGMNTGELFF.